Sequencing of this T cell receptor (beta chain) was carried out in a study of cytotoxic CD8 clonotypes in ibrutinib-treated CLL. Clones were read by immunoSEQ multiplex PCR, and TCRdb kept only the in-frame ones, dropping some. The data contain 52,000 or so clones, roughly 49% of them singletons. This CDR3 has 17 residues. Germline values: CDR1 SGHDT, CDR2 YYEEEE. With 3 bases removed from V and 8 bases from J, the gap between germline ends came to 23 bases. Sequencing used PBMCs, obtained at disease progression, from a patient treated with ibrutinib. This sequence was found in a human donor with chronic lymphocytic leukemia. The genes are TRBV5-6 and TRBJ1-4; D is perhaps TRBD1 (6 bases). CDR3 amino acids: CASSSSRWGAAGEKLFF. The CDR3 nucleotides read TGTGCCAGCAGCTCATCCCGATGGGGGGCCGCTGGGGAAAAACTGTTTTTT.